The sequence of this T cell receptor (beta chain) was determined in a study of T cells in localized non-small cell lung cancer. Study-level results: Adjacent lung had a median roughly 58 of the 100 largest tumor clones. Sequencing was restricted to one tumor region; therefore, heterogeneity remains possible.

For this clone: The antigen is undetermined.

Some clones are missing from TCRdb's copy, which holds only in-frame ones; the method was immunoSEQ multiplex PCR. The sample consists of 86,000 or so clones, almost 85% of them appearing once. Germline V gene lookup returns CDR1 MNHNS and CDR2 SASEGT. This CDR3 spans 15 amino acids. This clonotype originated in a man aged 40 to 70 with stage I lung adenocarcinoma. Sequencing was performed on peripheral blood, taken before any cancer treatment. This chain uses TRBV6-1 with TRBJ2-7; 12 bases line up with TRBD2. The CDR3 is CVIRLAGGPGYEQYF. The CDR3 DNA sequence: TGTGTCATACGTCTAGCGGGAGGGCCCGGCTACGAGCAGTACTTC.